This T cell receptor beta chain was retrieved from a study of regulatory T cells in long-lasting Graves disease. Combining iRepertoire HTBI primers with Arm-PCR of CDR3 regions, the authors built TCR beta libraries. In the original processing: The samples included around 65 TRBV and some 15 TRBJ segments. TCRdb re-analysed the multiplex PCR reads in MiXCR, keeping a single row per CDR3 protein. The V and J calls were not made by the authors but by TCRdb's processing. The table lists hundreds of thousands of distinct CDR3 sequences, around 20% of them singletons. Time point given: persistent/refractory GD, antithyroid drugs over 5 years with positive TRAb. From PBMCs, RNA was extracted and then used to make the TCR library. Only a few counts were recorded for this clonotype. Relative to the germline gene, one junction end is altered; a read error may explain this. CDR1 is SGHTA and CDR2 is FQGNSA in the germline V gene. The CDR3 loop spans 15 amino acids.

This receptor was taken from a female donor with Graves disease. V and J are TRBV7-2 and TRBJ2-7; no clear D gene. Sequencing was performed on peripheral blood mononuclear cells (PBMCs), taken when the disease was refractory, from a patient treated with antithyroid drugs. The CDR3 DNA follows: TGTGCCAGCGGCTTAGCATGGAGCCAAACCTACGAGCAGTACTTC. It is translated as CASGLAWSQTYEQYF.